The 2 T cell receptor beta chains below come from one sample, sequenced in a study of T cells in Graves' hyperthyroidism and ophthalmopathy (dated by TCRdb to the late 2010s). Libraries were prepared through multiplex PCR. TCRdb shows the sequencer as Illumina HiSeq 2000. The TCR beta CDR3 regions were amplified from RNA transcripts. A first-round RT-PCR of the TCR CDR3 used the HTBI primer set with the Qiagen OneStep RT-PCR kit. TCRdb reran the public reads through fastp at Q25 and MiXCR, keeping productive beta chains. Records with the same CDR3 protein are collapsed into one entry carrying the most frequent genes and DNA. This sample is represented by 480,000 or so distinct CDR3 sequences; about 45% of them were singletons. In total, the top ten clones hold about 40% of the sample. Material: peripheral blood or thyroid tissue (not recorded which). The receptors shown here come from an adult woman with Graves' disease, either hyperthyroidism or ophthalmopathy (not recorded which).

This sequence joins TRBV2 and TRBJ1-3; no definite D call. V gave up 0 bases and J gave up 4 bases, with 10 bases separating them. The CDR3 runs to 15 residues. The germline CDR1 and CDR2 sequences are SNHLY and FYNNEI. The CDR3, as DNA: TGTGCCAGCAGTGAAGCGCGGGTTTCGGGAAACACCATATATTTT. Amino acids: CASSEARVSGNTIYF.

This clonotype was observed a few times. The chain links TRBV2 to TRBJ2-5; 11 nucleotides agree with TRBD1. This CDR3 has 14 residues. V dropped 8 bases and J dropped 9; count of bases not matched to a gene: 11. Germline lookup yields CDR1 SNHLY and CDR2 FYNNEI. The CDR3 loop is CASGGTGGDQPQYF. The CDR3 DNA reads as TGTGCCAGCGGCGGGACAGGGGGGGATCAGCCCCAGTACTTC.